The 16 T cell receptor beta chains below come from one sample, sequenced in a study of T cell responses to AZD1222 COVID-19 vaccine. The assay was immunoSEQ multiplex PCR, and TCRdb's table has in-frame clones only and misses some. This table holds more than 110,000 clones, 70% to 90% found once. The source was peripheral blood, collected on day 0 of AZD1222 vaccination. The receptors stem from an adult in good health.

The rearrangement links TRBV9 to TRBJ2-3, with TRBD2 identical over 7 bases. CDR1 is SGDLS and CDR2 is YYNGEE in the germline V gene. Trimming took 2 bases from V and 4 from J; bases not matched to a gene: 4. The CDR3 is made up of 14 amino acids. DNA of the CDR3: TGTGCCAGCAGCGTTGCGGGAGAGTCAGATACGCAGTATTTT. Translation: CASSVAGESDTQYF.

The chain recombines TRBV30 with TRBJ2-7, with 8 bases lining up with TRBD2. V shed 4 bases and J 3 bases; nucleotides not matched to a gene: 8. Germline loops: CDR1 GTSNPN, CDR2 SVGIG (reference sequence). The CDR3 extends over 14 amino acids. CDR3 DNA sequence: TGTGCCTGGAACCTTGGCGGGAGGAGCTACGAGCAGTACTTC. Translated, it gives CAWNLGGRSYEQYF.

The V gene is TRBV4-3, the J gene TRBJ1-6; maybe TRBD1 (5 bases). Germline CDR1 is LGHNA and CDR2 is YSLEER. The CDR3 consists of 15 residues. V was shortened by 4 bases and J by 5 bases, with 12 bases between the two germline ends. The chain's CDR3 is CASSPKGAHNSPLHF. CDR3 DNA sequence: TGCGCCAGCAGCCCGAAAGGGGCCCATAATTCACCCCTCCACTTT.

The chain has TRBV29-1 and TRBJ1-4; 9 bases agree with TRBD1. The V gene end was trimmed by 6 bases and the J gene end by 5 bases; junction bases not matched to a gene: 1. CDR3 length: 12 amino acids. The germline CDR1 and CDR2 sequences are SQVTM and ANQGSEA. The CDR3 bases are TGCAGCGTCGGACAGGGGAATGAAAAACTGTTTTTT. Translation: CSVGQGNEKLFF.

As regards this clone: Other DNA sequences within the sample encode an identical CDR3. CDR3 amino acids: CASSVAGYQETQYF. The CDR3 DNA is TGTGCCAGCAGCGTAGCCGGGTATCAAGAGACCCAGTACTTC. The chain has TRBV9 and TRBJ2-5; no firm D call. CDR3 length: 14 residues. The V end lost 0 bases, the J end lost 2 bases, and 8 bases lay between the germline ends. Germline V lookup: CDR1 SGDLS, CDR2 YYNGEE.

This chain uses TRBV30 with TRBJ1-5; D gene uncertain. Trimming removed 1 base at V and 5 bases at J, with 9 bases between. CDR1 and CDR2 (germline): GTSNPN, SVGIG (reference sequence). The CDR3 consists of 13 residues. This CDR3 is CAWSGGLDQPQHF. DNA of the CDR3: TGTGCCTGGAGTGGCGGTTTGGATCAGCCCCAGCATTTT.

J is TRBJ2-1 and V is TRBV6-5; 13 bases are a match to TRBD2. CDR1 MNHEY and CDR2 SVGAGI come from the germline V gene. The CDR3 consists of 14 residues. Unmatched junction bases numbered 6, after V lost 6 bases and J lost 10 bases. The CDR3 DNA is TGTGCCAGCAGCGGACTAGCGGGAGTGGGGGAGCAGTTCTTC. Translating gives CASSGLAGVGEQFF.

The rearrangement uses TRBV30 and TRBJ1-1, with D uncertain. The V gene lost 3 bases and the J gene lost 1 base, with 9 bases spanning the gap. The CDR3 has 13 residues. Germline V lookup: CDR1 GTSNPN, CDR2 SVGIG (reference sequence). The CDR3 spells CAWSPEGNTEAFF. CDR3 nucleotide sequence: TGTGCCTGGAGCCCAGAGGGGAACACTGAAGCTTTCTTT.

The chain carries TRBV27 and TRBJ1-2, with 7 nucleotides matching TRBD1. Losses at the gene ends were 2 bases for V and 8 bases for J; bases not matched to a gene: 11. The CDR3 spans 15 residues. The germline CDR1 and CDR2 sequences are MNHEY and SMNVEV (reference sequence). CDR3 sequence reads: CASSLRPGTAGGYTF. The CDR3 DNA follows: TGTGCCAGCAGTTTACGGCCGGGGACAGCGGGAGGCTACACCTTC.

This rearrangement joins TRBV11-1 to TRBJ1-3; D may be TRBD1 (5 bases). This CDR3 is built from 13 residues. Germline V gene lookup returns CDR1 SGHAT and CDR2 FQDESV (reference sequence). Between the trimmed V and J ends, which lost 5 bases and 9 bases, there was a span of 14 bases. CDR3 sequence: CASSAIGAATIYF. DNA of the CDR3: TGTGCCAGCAGCGCGATTGGGGCGGCCACCATATATTTT.

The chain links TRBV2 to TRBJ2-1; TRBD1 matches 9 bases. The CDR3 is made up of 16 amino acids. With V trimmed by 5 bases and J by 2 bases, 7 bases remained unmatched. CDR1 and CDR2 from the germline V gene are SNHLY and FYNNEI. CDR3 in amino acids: CASSPRRDRAYNEQFF. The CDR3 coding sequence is TGTGCCAGCAGTCCTCGTAGGGACAGGGCCTACAATGAGCAGTTCTTC.

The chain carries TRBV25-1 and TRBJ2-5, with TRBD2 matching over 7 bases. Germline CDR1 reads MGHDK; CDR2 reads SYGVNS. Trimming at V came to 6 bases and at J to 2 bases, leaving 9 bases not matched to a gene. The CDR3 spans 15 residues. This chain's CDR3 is CASSGRREPQETQYF. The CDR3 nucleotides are TGTGCCAGCAGCGGGAGGCGGGAGCCGCAAGAGACCCAGTACTTC.

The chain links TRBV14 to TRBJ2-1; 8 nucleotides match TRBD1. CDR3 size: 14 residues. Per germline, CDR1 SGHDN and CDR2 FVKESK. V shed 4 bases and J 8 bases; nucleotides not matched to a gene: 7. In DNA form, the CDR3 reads TGTGCCAGCAGCCTTTGGACAGGGAGCGATGAGCAGTTCTTC. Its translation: CASSLWTGSDEQFF.

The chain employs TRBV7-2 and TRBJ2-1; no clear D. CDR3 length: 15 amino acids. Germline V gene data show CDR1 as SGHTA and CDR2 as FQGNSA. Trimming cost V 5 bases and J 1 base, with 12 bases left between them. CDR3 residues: CASSLLSVSYNEQFF. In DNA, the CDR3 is TGTGCCAGCAGCCTCCTCTCCGTGTCCTACAATGAGCAGTTCTTC.

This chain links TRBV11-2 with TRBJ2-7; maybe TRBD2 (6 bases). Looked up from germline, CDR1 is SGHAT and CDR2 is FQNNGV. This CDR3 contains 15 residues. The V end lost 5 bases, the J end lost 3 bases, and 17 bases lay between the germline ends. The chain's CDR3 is CASSLGSSVVYEQYF. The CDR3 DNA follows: TGTGCCAGCAGCCTGGGATCTAGCGTTGTCTACGAGCAGTACTTC.

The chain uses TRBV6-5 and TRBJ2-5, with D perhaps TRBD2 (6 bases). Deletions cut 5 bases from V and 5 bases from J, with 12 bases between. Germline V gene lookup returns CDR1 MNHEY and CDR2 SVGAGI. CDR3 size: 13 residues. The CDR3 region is CASSRDFGETQYF. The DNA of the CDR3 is TGTGCCAGCAGTCGGGACTTCGGGGAGACCCAGTACTTC.